The entry that follows covers one TCR beta chain sequence. Antigen: not known. The record originates from a study of graft-versus-host responses after intestinal transplantation. The wider study: Each recipient received a multivisceral, liver-intestinal, or isolated intestinal graft. The recipients all started with anti-thymocyte globulin induction and then took tacrolimus and steroids for around three years.

The data were produced by immunoSEQ multiplex PCR, yet TCRdb's version contains in-frame clones alone and is incomplete. This sample carries tens of thousands of clones, roughly 94% of them seen once, and the ten largest clones take around 0.2%. The CDR3 covers 15 residues. The germline V gene encodes CDR1 LNHDA and CDR2 SQIVND (reference sequence). J gave up 0 bases and V 6 bases, and 4 bases lay outside the gene matches. Study results and limitations: Graft-donor T cell macrochimerism coincided with high graft-versus-host to host-versus-graft clonal ratios in allografts. With peak circulating GvH clone levels came an association with early post-transplant HvG declines.

The clonotype comes from a human donor who was the organ donor for an intestinal transplant. The J gene is TRBJ1-5, the V gene TRBV19, with 8 bases fitting TRBD1. Sequences were derived from unstimulated CD4+ T cells sorted from spleen or lymph node cells, sampled before transplant. This CDR3 reads CASSRDRYSNQPQHF. The DNA for the CDR3 is TGTGCCAGTAGCCGGGACAGGTATAGCAATCAGCCCCAGCATTTT. The full variable domain, with the rest looked up from reference TRBV19 and TRBJ1-5, is DGGITQSPKYLFRKEGQNVTLSCEQNLNHDAMYWYRQDPGQGLRLIYYSQIVNDFQKGDIAEGYSVSREKKESFPLTVTSAQKNPTAFYLCASSRDRYSNQPQHFGDGTRLSIL.